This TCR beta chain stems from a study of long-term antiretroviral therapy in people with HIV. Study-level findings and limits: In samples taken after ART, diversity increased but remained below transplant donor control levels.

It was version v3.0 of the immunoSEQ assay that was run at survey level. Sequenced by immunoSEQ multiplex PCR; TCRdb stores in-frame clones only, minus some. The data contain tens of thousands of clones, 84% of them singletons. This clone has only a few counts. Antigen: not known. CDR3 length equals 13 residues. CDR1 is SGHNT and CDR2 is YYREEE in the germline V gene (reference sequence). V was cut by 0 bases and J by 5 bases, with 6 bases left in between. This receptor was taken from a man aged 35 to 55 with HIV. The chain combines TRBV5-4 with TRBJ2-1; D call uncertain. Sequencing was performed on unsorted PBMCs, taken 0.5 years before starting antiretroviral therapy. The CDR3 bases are TGTGCCAGCAGCTTGGCAGATAACAATGAGCAGTTCTTC. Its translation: CASSLADNNEQFF.